This T cell receptor beta chain originates from a study of OX40 agonist ivuxolimab in advanced cancers. CDR3 length equals 13 residues. Using immunoSEQ multiplex PCR, the repertoire was profiled, and TCRdb retains in-frame clones only, with some absent. The sample yields about 79,000 clones, 85% to 95% seen once. The input for sequencing was CD4+ or CD8+ T cells sorted from blood, taken in a trial of the OX40 agonist ivuxolimab. The chain couples TRBV21-1 to TRBJ1-2; no check of the table's D call, TRBD1, against the DNA was made. TRBV21-1 corresponds to a pseudogene. This clonotype was sampled from an adult with an advanced solid tumor such as melanoma, head and neck, liver or kidney cancer. CDR3 region: CANSGQVKVGYTF. In nucleotides, the CDR3 is TGTGCCAACTCAGGGCAGGTGAAGGTTGGCTACACCTTC.